The rows below give T cell receptor beta chains drawn from one sample of a study of cytomegalovirus exposure and HLA in healthy donors. TCRdb's copy holds only in-frame clones and misses some; the assay was immunoSEQ multiplex PCR. The sample shows about 130,000 clones, about four fifths of them seen only once. Sequencing was performed on PBMCs. Receptors were obtained from a male donor in good health and CMV-seronegative. Both conserved end residues are part of each CDR3. A D gene is named only where the DNA matches it firmly. The size entry is marked missing in some rows and otherwise reads once, few, many or a size class.

cdr3_nt: TGTGCCAGCAAGACGGGACACTCCTACGAGCAGTACTTC
cdr3_aa: CASKTGHSYEQYF
d_call: NA
v_call: TRBV27
clone_size: few
j_call: TRBJ2-7

cdr3_nt: TGTGCCAGCATAAGGGACTGGGATGGCTACACCTTC
cdr3_aa: CASIRDWDGYTF
d_call: NA
v_call: TRBV6-5
clone_size: NA
j_call: TRBJ1-2

cdr3_nt: TGTGCCAGCAGCCAAGAGACTAGCGGGGCTGGCGAGCAGTACTTC
cdr3_aa: CASSQETSGAGEQYF
d_call: TRBD2
v_call: TRBV4-2
clone_size: NA
j_call: TRBJ2-7

cdr3_nt: TGTGCCAGCAGTTCCAAGCGGGGGGGCCGAACAGATACGCAGTATTTT
cdr3_aa: CASSSKRGGRTDTQYF
d_call: TRBD2
v_call: TRBV6-6
clone_size: few
j_call: TRBJ2-3

cdr3_nt: TGTGCCAGCTACTCTCAGGGGGCGGCGTTGGAGCAGTACTTC
cdr3_aa: CASYSQGAALEQYF
d_call: TRBD1
v_call: TRBV2
clone_size: NA
j_call: TRBJ2-7

cdr3_nt: TGTGCCAGTAGAGGCATCGGGGAATCCTACGAGCAGTACTTC
cdr3_aa: CASRGIGESYEQYF
d_call: NA
v_call: TRBV19
clone_size: NA
j_call: TRBJ2-7

cdr3_nt: TGTGCCAGCAGCCAAGACGGCGGGGCTAGCACAGATACGCAGTATTTT
cdr3_aa: CASSQDGGASTDTQYF
d_call: NA
v_call: TRBV14
clone_size: NA
j_call: TRBJ2-3

cdr3_nt: TGTGCCAGCAGCTTACCCGTGAACACCGGGGAGCTGTTTTTT
cdr3_aa: CASSLPVNTGELFF
d_call: NA
v_call: TRBV7-2
clone_size: few
j_call: TRBJ2-2

cdr3_nt: TGTGCTAGTTCGGACAGCTCCTACACTGAAGCTTTCTTT
cdr3_aa: CASSDSSYTEAFF
d_call: NA
v_call: TRBV12-5
clone_size: NA
j_call: TRBJ1-1

cdr3_nt: TGTGCCAGCAGCTTAGGGCAGGGATCCTCCTACGAGCAGTACTTC
cdr3_aa: CASSLGQGSSYEQYF
d_call: NA
v_call: TRBV13
clone_size: NA
j_call: TRBJ2-7

cdr3_nt: TGTGCCAGCAGCGTAGTGGGGCAGGGTGGCTATGGCTACACCTTC
cdr3_aa: CASSVVGQGGYGYTF
d_call: NA
v_call: TRBV9
clone_size: NA
j_call: TRBJ1-2

cdr3_nt: TGTGCCAGCTCACCGGACAGGGGGCGCAGAACTGAAGCTTTCTTT
cdr3_aa: CASSPDRGRRTEAFF
d_call: TRBD1
v_call: TRBV18
clone_size: NA
j_call: TRBJ1-1

cdr3_nt: TGTGCCATCAGTGACCCTGGACTAGCGGCGGATACGCAGTATTTT
cdr3_aa: CAISDPGLAADTQYF
d_call: TRBD2
v_call: TRBV10-3
clone_size: NA
j_call: TRBJ2-3

cdr3_nt: TGTGCCAGCAGACCCGACAGGTTCTATGGCTACACCTTC
cdr3_aa: CASRPDRFYGYTF
d_call: NA
v_call: TRBV6-5
clone_size: NA
j_call: TRBJ1-2

cdr3_nt: TGTGCCAGCATTGGGGACAACTACAATGAGCAGTTCTTC
cdr3_aa: CASIGDNYNEQFF
d_call: NA
v_call: TRBV27
clone_size: once
j_call: TRBJ2-1

cdr3_nt: TGTGCCAGCAGCTTGGGGGCGCGTCACCCTAACTATGGCTACACCTTC
cdr3_aa: CASSLGARHPNYGYTF
d_call: NA
v_call: TRBV5-8
clone_size: NA
j_call: TRBJ1-2

cdr3_nt: TGTGCCAGCAGTGAAGCGCTTCAGGCAGGGTGGGGACTAAATCAGCCCCAGCATTTT
cdr3_aa: CASSEALQAGWGLNQPQHF
d_call: NA
v_call: TRBV2
clone_size: NA
j_call: TRBJ1-5

cdr3_nt: TGCGCCAGCAGCTCTCTCAGGGGGGCAGCCTACGAGCAGTACTTC
cdr3_aa: CASSSLRGAAYEQYF
d_call: NA
v_call: TRBV5-1
clone_size: NA
j_call: TRBJ2-7

cdr3_nt: TGTGCCAGCAGCCTTACAGTCTCTGGGGCCAACGTCCTGACTTTC
cdr3_aa: CASSLTVSGANVLTF
d_call: NA
v_call: TRBV2
clone_size: NA
j_call: TRBJ2-6

cdr3_nt: TGTGCCAGTAGTTCCCCACAGGGGATCACGCAGTATTTT
cdr3_aa: CASSSPQGITQYF
d_call: TRBD1
v_call: TRBV6-5
clone_size: NA
j_call: TRBJ2-3

cdr3_nt: TGTGCCAGCAGCCAAAGGAGTAAACAAGAGACCCAGTACTTC
cdr3_aa: CASSQRSKQETQYF
d_call: NA
v_call: TRBV7-9
clone_size: NA
j_call: TRBJ2-5

cdr3_nt: TGTGCCAGCAGCTTTAACTCTGGAAACACCATATATTTT
cdr3_aa: CASSFNSGNTIYF
d_call: NA
v_call: TRBV7-9
clone_size: NA
j_call: TRBJ1-3

cdr3_nt: TGTGCCAGCAGTAAGGGACAGGGAGTGAGGGAGCAGTACTTC
cdr3_aa: CASSKGQGVREQYF
d_call: TRBD1
v_call: TRBV2
clone_size: NA
j_call: TRBJ2-5

cdr3_nt: TGTGCCAGCAGCCCCAGGACAGCGGGCTACACCTTC
cdr3_aa: CASSPRTAGYTF
d_call: NA
v_call: TRBV6-5
clone_size: few
j_call: TRBJ1-2

cdr3_nt: TGTGCCAGCAGTTTCTCGGGGGGTTATGCGTCAGGGGACTACGAGCAGTACTTC
cdr3_aa: CASSFSGGYASGDYEQYF
d_call: NA
v_call: TRBV27
clone_size: NA
j_call: TRBJ2-7

cdr3_nt: TGTGCCAGTAGGCCGGACAGTGGAGAAAAACTGTTTTTT
cdr3_aa: CASRPDSGEKLFF
d_call: NA
v_call: TRBV7-9
clone_size: NA
j_call: TRBJ1-4

cdr3_nt: TGTGCCAGCAGCTTCGCAGGGGGCGTTGATCAGCCCCAGCATTTT
cdr3_aa: CASSFAGGVDQPQHF
d_call: TRBD1
v_call: TRBV7-2
clone_size: NA
j_call: TRBJ1-5

cdr3_nt: TGCGCCAGCAGCCCCGGGGGGGGTAGTGGCTATGGCTACACCTTC
cdr3_aa: CASSPGGGSGYGYTF
d_call: NA
v_call: TRBV5-1
clone_size: NA
j_call: TRBJ1-2

cdr3_nt: TGTGCCAGCAGCACCCGGGACAGCTATGGCTACACCTTC
cdr3_aa: CASSTRDSYGYTF
d_call: TRBD1
v_call: TRBV7-9
clone_size: once
j_call: TRBJ1-2

cdr3_nt: TGTGCCAGCAGCTCCCCGACTGGCGCAAACGAGCAGTACTTC
cdr3_aa: CASSSPTGANEQYF
d_call: NA
v_call: TRBV5-4
clone_size: once
j_call: TRBJ2-7

cdr3_nt: TGCGCCAGCAGCCAAGTGCGGGGGGCTGAGAACACCGGGGAGCTGTTTTTT
cdr3_aa: CASSQVRGAENTGELFF
d_call: TRBD2
v_call: TRBV4-1
clone_size: NA
j_call: TRBJ2-2

cdr3_nt: TGTGCCAGCAGCCCCCCGCAAGCGGGGAACCTCTGGACCCAGTACTTC
cdr3_aa: CASSPPQAGNLWTQYF
d_call: TRBD2
v_call: TRBV7-9
clone_size: NA
j_call: TRBJ2-5

cdr3_nt: TGTGCCAGCAGCTTAGGGGAGGGAAAGAACACTGAAGCTTTCTTT
cdr3_aa: CASSLGEGKNTEAFF
d_call: NA
v_call: TRBV7-9
clone_size: NA
j_call: TRBJ1-1

cdr3_nt: TGTGCCAGCCAGCGGGGGTTTAGCACAGATACGCAGTATTTT
cdr3_aa: CASQRGFSTDTQYF
d_call: TRBD2
v_call: TRBV5-8
clone_size: once
j_call: TRBJ2-3

cdr3_nt: TGTGCCAGCAGTTACGCCGGGACAGGGGGGTACGGCTACACCTTC
cdr3_aa: CASSYAGTGGYGYTF
d_call: TRBD1
v_call: TRBV6-5
clone_size: NA
j_call: TRBJ1-2

cdr3_nt: TGTGCCAGCAGCGGGACAGGGGGCTACGAGCAGTACTTC
cdr3_aa: CASSGTGGYEQYF
d_call: TRBD1
v_call: TRBV25-1
clone_size: NA
j_call: TRBJ2-7

cdr3_nt: TGTGCCAGCAGTACAACGGTCGGGGGTCAGGAGACCCAGTACTTC
cdr3_aa: CASSTTVGGQETQYF
d_call: NA
v_call: TRBV27
clone_size: NA
j_call: TRBJ2-5

cdr3_nt: TGCGCCAGCAGACAGGGGAACTCGGATTCACCCCTCCACTTT
cdr3_aa: CASRQGNSDSPLHF
d_call: TRBD1
v_call: TRBV10-2
clone_size: NA
j_call: TRBJ1-6

cdr3_nt: TGTGCCACTGGACTAGCGGGGGGTCCTGAGCAGTTCTTC
cdr3_aa: CATGLAGGPEQFF
d_call: TRBD2
v_call: TRBV7-2
clone_size: NA
j_call: TRBJ2-1

cdr3_nt: TGCGCCAGCAGCTTGGCCCTTGACAGCGGGGGGGATACCAAACTGTTTTTT
cdr3_aa: CASSLALDSGGDTKLFF
d_call: NA
v_call: TRBV5-1
clone_size: NA
j_call: TRBJ1-4

cdr3_nt: TGTGCCAGCAACGGGGGGGCTAGCACAGATACGCAGTATTTT
cdr3_aa: CASNGGASTDTQYF
d_call: TRBD2
v_call: TRBV27
clone_size: NA
j_call: TRBJ2-3

cdr3_nt: TGTGCCAGCAGCTTAGCGCAGGGCAGGGCTCATAAGTTGTTTTTT
cdr3_aa: CASSLAQGRAHKLFF
d_call: NA
v_call: TRBV7-2
clone_size: NA
j_call: TRBJ1-4

cdr3_nt: TGTGCCAGCAGCGTAGGACAGGGGAACTATGGCTACACCTTC
cdr3_aa: CASSVGQGNYGYTF
d_call: TRBD1
v_call: TRBV9
clone_size: NA
j_call: TRBJ1-2

cdr3_nt: TGTGCCAGCAGCGCGCATCAAGAGGCCCAGTACTTC
cdr3_aa: CASSAHQEAQYF
d_call: NA
v_call: TRBV5-4
clone_size: NA
j_call: TRBJ2-5

cdr3_nt: TGCAGCGTCAAGACGGGACAGCTCACCGGGGAGCTGTTTTTT
cdr3_aa: CSVKTGQLTGELFF
d_call: TRBD1
v_call: TRBV29-1
clone_size: few
j_call: TRBJ2-2

cdr3_nt: TGTGCCTGGAGTGTAGGGGGAACCTACGAGCAGTACTTC
cdr3_aa: CAWSVGGTYEQYF
d_call: NA
v_call: TRBV30
clone_size: NA
j_call: TRBJ2-7

cdr3_nt: TGTGCTAGTGGTTTATGGGGGGCTGGAAACACCATATATTTT
cdr3_aa: CASGLWGAGNTIYF
d_call: NA
v_call: TRBV12-5
clone_size: NA
j_call: TRBJ1-3

cdr3_nt: TGCGCCAGCAGCCCTCGGACAGGGCGCGACTACACCTTC
cdr3_aa: CASSPRTGRDYTF
d_call: TRBD1
v_call: TRBV5-1
clone_size: once
j_call: TRBJ1-2

cdr3_nt: TGTGCCTGGAGTGTGGGACTAGCGGAAGGCAATGAGCAGTTCTTC
cdr3_aa: CAWSVGLAEGNEQFF
d_call: TRBD2
v_call: TRBV30
clone_size: NA
j_call: TRBJ2-1

cdr3_nt: TGTGCCAGCAGCCCTCACGAGCAGTACTTC
cdr3_aa: CASSPHEQYF
d_call: NA
v_call: TRBV27
clone_size: few
j_call: TRBJ2-7

cdr3_nt: TGCGCCAGCAGCTCAACGGGACTCAGCACAGATACGCAGTATTTT
cdr3_aa: CASSSTGLSTDTQYF
d_call: NA
v_call: TRBV5-1
clone_size: NA
j_call: TRBJ2-3

cdr3_nt: TGTGCCAGCAGCCCGGGGACTAGCGGGCACACAGATACGCAGTATTTT
cdr3_aa: CASSPGTSGHTDTQYF
d_call: TRBD2
v_call: TRBV9
clone_size: NA
j_call: TRBJ2-3

cdr3_nt: TGTGCCTGGGATAGGACAGGGGCAACCGGGGAGCTGTTTTTT
cdr3_aa: CAWDRTGATGELFF
d_call: TRBD1
v_call: TRBV30
clone_size: NA
j_call: TRBJ2-2